The sequence of this T cell receptor beta chain was determined in a study of blood T cell repertoires in COVID-19. Background on the study: COVID-19 samples from acute and convalescent phases originated in the United States, Italy and Spain. Sample material is recorded as cDNA or gDNA derived from T cells, B-cell-depleted T cells, or PBMCs.

The J segment lost 4 bases and the V segment lost 2 bases, leaving 3 bases of the junction unmatched. Germline V gene data show CDR1 as SGHRS and CDR2 as YFSETQ. The CDR3 consists of 14 residues. As originally analysed: Amplification from reference gene primers served as the basis for estimated nucleated cell counts. Repertoires were generated with immunoSEQ multiplex PCR, while TCRdb's copy carries only in-frame clones and drops some. V and J calls and clone size are given by that table; D and trimming were obtained from the DNA. Of a few hundred thousand clones in the sample, 87% were seen once. The chain couples TRBV5-1 to TRBJ1-3; TRBD1 aligns across 7 bases. The receptor was derived from a woman in her fifties or sixties who had recovered from COVID-19. The source material was peripheral blood. CDR3 amino acids: CASSFGTEGNTIYF. As DNA, the CDR3 is TGCGCCAGCAGCTTTGGGACAGAAGGAAACACCATATATTTT.